The 25 T cell receptor beta chains below were found in one sample sequenced in a study of OX40 agonist ivuxolimab in advanced cancers. Generated by immunoSEQ multiplex PCR, the TCRdb table keeps only in-frame clones and is missing some. The sample has some 60,000 clones, roughly 86% seen once. Specimen: CD4+ or CD8+ T cells sorted from blood, collected in a trial of the OX40 agonist ivuxolimab. The receptors here all came from an adult with an advanced solid tumor such as melanoma, head and neck, liver or kidney cancer.

The chain has TRBV28 and TRBJ2-1, with no clear D. Germline-derived CDR1 and CDR2 are MDHEN and SYDVKM. Trimming pared 7 bases from V and 5 bases from J, leaving 6 bases between. CDR3 length: 11 residues. This chain's CDR3 is CASIRNNEQFF. The DNA for the CDR3 is TGTGCCAGCATTAGAAACAATGAGCAGTTCTTC. Full variable domain (outside the CDR3, taken from reference TRBV28 and TRBJ2-1): DVKVTQSSRYLVKRTGEKVFLECVQDMDHENMFWYRQDPGLGLRLIYFSYDVKMKEKGDIPEGYSVSREKKERFSLILESASTNQTSMYLCASIRNNEQFFGPGTRLTVL.

In its sample, this clone was seen once. The chain joins TRBV28 to TRBJ2-7; 7 nucleotides agree with TRBD2. Trimming took 6 bases from V and 0 from J; bases not matched to a gene: 11. The CDR3 extends over 16 amino acids. The germline V gene has CDR1 MDHEN and CDR2 SYDVKM. CDR3 region: CASSGPLADSSYEQYF. The CDR3 nucleotides read TGTGCCAGCAGCGGCCCTCTAGCGGATAGCTCCTACGAGCAGTACTTC.

The rearrangement uses TRBV7-9 and TRBJ2-7; the D call may be TRBD1 or TRBD2 (5 bases each). V shed 3 bases and J shed 0 bases, with 9 bases lying between them. This CDR3 region has 14 residues. Looked up from germline, CDR1 is SEHNR and CDR2 is FQNEAQ (reference sequence). As DNA, the CDR3 is TGTGCCAGCAGCTTGGGACCTAGCTCCTACGAGCAGTACTTC. It codes for CASSLGPSSYEQYF. The variable domain in full, with the rest retrieved from reference TRBV7-9 and TRBJ2-7, is DTGVSQNPRHKITKRGQNVTFRCDPISEHNRLYWYRQTLGQGPEFLTYFQNEAQLEKSRLLSDRFSAERPKGSFSTLEIQRTEQGDSAMYLCASSLGPSSYEQYFGPGTRLTVT.

The rearrangement links TRBV28 to TRBJ2-2, with D uncertain. V shed 2 bases and J shed 6 bases, with 13 bases lying between them. Germline CDR1 MDHEN, CDR2 SYDVKM. The CDR3 runs 15 residues. This CDR3 is CASSLAYGDSGELFF. The CDR3 bases are TGTGCCAGCAGTTTAGCCTACGGAGATTCCGGGGAGCTGTTTTTT.

This chain joins TRBV30 and TRBJ2-1; unclear D gene. The CDR3 loop spans 13 amino acids. CDR1 and CDR2 (germline): GTSNPN, SVGIG (reference sequence). V was clipped by 2 bases and J by 5 bases, with 10 bases between them. The CDR3 region is CAWSLERNNEQFF. The CDR3 coding sequence is TGTGCCTGGAGTCTCGAGCGAAACAATGAGCAGTTCTTC.

The V call is TRBV2, the J call TRBJ1-1, with D unresolved. Trimming took 8 bases from V and 0 from J, leaving 13 bases between them. The CDR3 covers 14 residues. Germline V gene lookup returns CDR1 SNHLY and CDR2 FYNNEI. CDR3 region: CASRRADMNTEAFF. CDR3 bases: TGTGCCAGCCGGAGGGCAGACATGAACACTGAAGCTTTCTTT.

This clone was found a few times. The rearrangement joins TRBV28 to TRBJ2-5; TRBD2 aligns across 10 bases. Germline-derived CDR1 and CDR2 are MDHEN and SYDVKM. V was pared by 3 bases and J by 10 bases, with 11 bases of the junction left unmatched. The CDR3 extends over 15 amino acids. The CDR3 loop is CASSLQGLAGAGQYF. The CDR3, as DNA: TGTGCCAGCAGTTTGCAGGGTCTAGCGGGGGCGGGCCAGTACTTC.

The chain is built from TRBV6-5 and TRBJ1-3; D gene unclear. Trimming took 6 bases from V and 8 from J, leaving 14 bases between them. The CDR3 spans 13 residues. CDR1 is MNHEY and CDR2 is SVGAGI in the germline V gene. In DNA, the CDR3 is TGTGCCAGCAGACGGACCGTGAGAGACACCATATATTTT. Protein sequence: CASRRTVRDTIYF.

The chain carries TRBV19 and TRBJ2-7; D gene ambiguous. The V gene lost 8 bases and the J gene lost 1 base, with 12 bases spanning the gap. The germline gives CDR1 LNHDA, CDR2 SQIVND (reference sequence). The CDR3 is made up of 13 amino acids. CDR3: CASSQTASYEQYF. The CDR3, as DNA: TGTGCCAGTTCCCAGACCGCGTCCTACGAGCAGTACTTC.

The chain employs TRBV7-2 and TRBJ2-2; 10 bases match TRBD2. The length of the CDR3 is 14 residues. Germline CDR1 and CDR2: SGHTA and FQGNSA. V gave up 5 bases and J gave up 5 bases; unmatched junction bases: 2. The CDR3: CASSPTSGTGELFF. CDR3 in DNA: TGTGCCAGCAGCCCGACTAGCGGGACCGGGGAGCTGTTTTTT.

This clone has just one count. The V gene is TRBV7-6, the J gene TRBJ2-7; maybe TRBD2 (5 bases). The V gene's germline CDR1 is SGHVS and CDR2 FNYEAQ. The V and J ends lost 1 base and 2 bases respectively, with 12 bases between them. CDR3 size: 15 residues. CDR3 sequence (DNA): TGTGCCAGCAGCTTAGAACCTAGCAGCCCCTACGAGCAGTACTTC. Translated: CASSLEPSSPYEQYF.

This clone came up a few times. The chain carries TRBV30 and TRBJ2-4; D is possibly TRBD1 (6 bases). The CDR3 has 13 amino acids. The germline CDR1 and CDR2 sequences are GTSNPN and SVGIG (reference sequence). The V and J ends lost 0 bases and 8 bases respectively, with 11 bases between them. The CDR3 DNA sequence: TGTGCCTGGAGTGTTCAACAGGGTGACATTCAGTACTTC. It translates to CAWSVQQGDIQYF.

The chain joins TRBV28 to TRBJ1-1; a possible D gene is TRBD1 (5 bases). V was pared by 2 bases and J by 7 bases, with 23 bases between. The CDR3 length is 17 residues. Germline V gene lookup returns CDR1 MDHEN and CDR2 SYDVKM. CDR3 loop: CASSLVVGWTNGGEAFF. CDR3 nucleotides: TGTGCCAGCAGTTTAGTCGTAGGGTGGACAAACGGGGGTGAAGCTTTCTTT.

The J gene is TRBJ1-4, the V gene TRBV2; D is ambiguous. The V gene lost 7 bases and the J gene lost 1 base, with 10 bases spanning the gap. The V gene's germline CDR1 is SNHLY and CDR2 FYNNEI. The CDR3 is 14 amino acids. CDR3 sequence: CASTDGRTNEKLFF. The CDR3 bases are TGTGCCAGCACAGACGGGCGAACTAATGAAAAACTGTTTTTT.

V is TRBV9 and J is TRBJ2-2, with 9 nucleotides matching TRBD2. CDR1 SGDLS and CDR2 YYNGEE come from the germline V gene. The CDR3 is 17 amino acids. Losses at the gene ends were 0 bases for V and 3 bases for J; bases not matched to a gene: 6. In DNA, the CDR3 is TGTGCCAGCAGCGTAGCCGGCGGGAGGGCCGACACCGGGGAGCTGTTTTTT. This sequence encodes CASSVAGGRADTGELFF.

This chain links TRBV28 with TRBJ2-2; the D is unclear. In germline, CDR1 is MDHEN, CDR2 SYDVKM. V gave up 6 bases and J gave up 7 bases, with 15 bases separating them. The CDR3 is 14 amino acids. The CDR3 region is CASSRPSRYGELFF. CDR3 sequence (DNA): TGTGCCAGCAGCAGACCCTCAAGGTACGGGGAGCTGTTTTTT. The variable domain in full, with the rest retrieved from reference TRBV28 and TRBJ2-2, is DVKVTQSSRYLVKRTGEKVFLECVQDMDHENMFWYRQDPGLGLRLIYFSYDVKMKEKGDIPEGYSVSREKKERFSLILESASTNQTSMYLCASSRPSRYGELFFGEGSRLTVL.

The chain carries TRBV18 and TRBJ2-5, with D unclear. Trimming removed 4 bases from V and 4 bases from J, with 4 bases in between. Germline V gives CDR1 KGHSH, CDR2 LQKENI. The CDR3 runs to 11 residues. In DNA form, the CDR3 reads TGTGCCAGCTCACGAGGAGAGACCCAGTACTTC. Its protein is CASSRGETQYF. Full variable domain (remainder filled in from reference TRBV18 and TRBJ2-5): NAGVMQNPRHLVRRRGQEARLRCSPMKGHSHVYWYRQLPEEGLKFMVYLQKENIIDESGMPKERFSAEFPKEGPSILRIQQVVRGDSAAYFCASSRGETQYFGPGTRLLVL.

The chain carries TRBV6-7 and TRBJ2-2; 7 nucleotides match TRBD2. TRBV6-7 is reported as an ORF; its role is uncertain. The J segment lost 3 bases and the V segment lost 8 bases, leaving 12 bases of the junction unmatched. The CDR3 has 16 amino acids. CDR3 nucleotides: TGTGCCAGCTTTCCTGCCGGGACTAATTACACCGGGGAGCTGTTTTTT. This gives the protein CASFPAGTNYTGELFF.

The chain couples TRBV2 to TRBJ2-7, with 11 positions matching TRBD1. V dropped 6 bases and J dropped 7; count of bases not matched to a gene: 8. The germline V gene has CDR1 SNHLY and CDR2 FYNNEI. The CDR3 is made up of 14 amino acids. The CDR3 region has the DNA TGTGCCAGCAGGGGGACAGGGGGACGAAGGGAGCAGTACTTC. Its translation is CASRGTGGRREQYF.

The chain has TRBV15 and TRBJ2-5, with D tentatively TRBD1 (6 bases). This CDR3 has 14 amino acids. Per the germline V gene, CDR1 is LNHNV and CDR2 is YYDKDF (reference sequence). Trimming took off 4 bases at V and 5 bases at J, with 14 bases between the two ends. CDR3 region: CATSKERTGETQYF. As DNA, the CDR3 is TGTGCCACCAGCAAAGAACGAACAGGGGAGACCCAGTACTTC.

V gene TRBV4-2 combines with J gene TRBJ2-1; 12 bases agree with TRBD2. Germline CDR1 and CDR2: LGHNA and YNFKEQ. This CDR3 contains 17 residues. V lost 1 base, J lost 1 base, and 2 bases stayed unmatched. In nucleotides, the CDR3 is TGTGCCAGCAGCCAAGGGACTAGCGGGATGTCCTACAATGAGCAGTTCTTC. This translates into CASSQGTSGMSYNEQFF.

The chain has TRBV28 and TRBJ1-5; 8 nucleotides line up with TRBD1. J gave up 0 bases and V 7 bases, and 17 bases lay outside the gene matches. CDR3 length: 19 residues. Germline CDR1 MDHEN, CDR2 SYDVKM. The CDR3 nucleotides read TGTGCCAGCACCCGTCGCGACAGGGGTGTATTTTATAGCAATCAGCCCCAGCATTTT. Protein sequence: CASTRRDRGVFYSNQPQHF.

CDR3 protein: CRGRGSGYTF. The CDR3 DNA is TGCAGGGGGCGGGGGTCTGGCTACACCTTC. The V gene is TRBV20-1, the J gene TRBJ1-2, with D possibly matching TRBD1 (5 bases). CDR3 length equals 10 residues. From germline, CDR1 is DFQATT and CDR2 SNEGSKA (reference sequence).

The chain is built from TRBV19 and TRBJ2-1; maybe TRBD2 (6 bases). This CDR3 is 15 amino acids long. The V and J ends lost 3 bases and 8 bases respectively, with 17 bases between them. The germline V gene encodes CDR1 LNHDA and CDR2 SQIVND (reference sequence). CDR3 in amino acids: CASSIGDGGKYEQFF. The CDR3 nucleotides read TGTGCCAGTAGTATTGGGGATGGAGGGAAATATGAGCAGTTCTTC.

The chain combines TRBV4-3 with TRBJ2-2; D is unresolved. Deletions cut 0 bases from V and 2 bases from J, with 4 bases between. The germline V gene encodes CDR1 LGHNA and CDR2 YSLEER. The CDR3 has 14 residues. The CDR3 DNA sequence: TGCGCCAGCAGCCAAGATAGTAACACCGGGGAGCTGTTTTTT. Amino acids: CASSQDSNTGELFF.